This T cell receptor (beta chain) was sequenced in a study of T cell responses to AZD1222 COVID-19 vaccine (dated by TCRdb to the early 2020s). Study-wide context: TCR sequencing covered fewer than 250 trial participants: 207 given two doses of AZD1222 and 26 given two doses of MenACWY control vaccine. Enrollment into the trials was organized by age into subgroups of 18-55, 56-69 and 70-plus years, and those subgroups contained about 160, 30 and 59 TCR-sequenced participants, respectively.

The time point label, read with the paper, signifies: about 28 days (+/-7) after the second vaccine dose. AZD1222 recipients given second doses at about 4 weeks or at about 12 weeks were pooled, since spike-specific TCR depth and breadth were not found to differ between the two schedules. Samples from vaccinated people were obtained from the UK trials COV001 and COV002, which included a single-blind randomized controlled phase 2/3 trial of AZD1222 (ChAdOx1 nCoV-19) in healthy adults. For TCRbeta chain sequencing, PBMC samples from trial participants were taken at day 0 and at day 28 after the second dose. On this clone itself: Its antigen is currently not known. No base quality values were provided; no much bigger clone lies one nucleotide off.

The paper's findings and limits, for the study overall: Participants were mostly white British and included more females than males, and it was suggested by the authors that clonal diversity may have been underestimated. The 56-69-year group was small, and its depth increase did not reach significance, likely because of low power. Because no day 14 peak-response samples were available, the repertoires could be characterized only after the peak T cell response. CD4 TCRs associated with the vaccine covered the entire spike protein, and the dominant responses were in regions 160-218 and 743-854. Conclusions about previously exposed vaccinees are limited, since just five to seven AZD1222 recipients were seropositive for SARS-CoV-2 at baseline. Reportedly, almost half of the unique spike-specific TCRs recognized epitopes lying outside the regions that are mutated in the B.1.351 and B.1.1.7 variants. Spike-specific TCR breadth and depth rose significantly after two AZD1222 doses compared with day 0 and with MenACWY recipients.

The CDR3 regions of human TCRbeta chains were analyzed by immunosequencing. The authors processed their data as follows. Repertoire TCRs were matched against a reference library of SARS-CoV-2-specific TCRs generated with the MIRA antigen-specificity platform. Breadth was defined as the fraction of unique TCRs that were SARS-CoV-2-associated, and depth was defined as the fraction of total T cells that were SARS-CoV-2-associated. Using the MIRA data, every spike-specific TCR was mapped to the spike region that the TCR reacted to and assigned to either a CD4 or a CD8 class. Log10-transformed breadth and depth values were compared by one-way ANOVA with Sidak's multiple comparisons tests. TCRdb took this table from immuneACCESS and kept in-frame rearrangements with V and J called. Such tables lack part of the clones; where checked against another copy, unresolved V genes explain under half of the gap, and the rest is unexplained. The V and J calls and clone size come from that table; D and trimming were worked out from the DNA. This sample has some 120,000 clones in its table, and around 85% of those were observed once. About 4.3% of the sample is in the top ten clones.

CDR1 MDHEN and CDR2 SYDVKM were looked up in the germline V gene. At the junction V is shortened by 8 bases and J by 2 bases, with 16 bases in between. Reading from cysteine to phenylalanine, the CDR3 counts 14 amino acids. CDR3 DNA only is kept here, 42 bases in frame from base 1. The material sequenced was peripheral blood, taken 28 days after the second AZD1222 dose. Here the chain combines TRBV28 and TRBJ2-7, with TRBD1 as a weak D call on 5 bases. This TCR was sampled from an adult who received the AZD1222 COVID-19 vaccine. The CDR3 protein: CASSGAAATYEQYF. Read as DNA, the sequence is TGTGCCAGCTCTGGGGCAGCTGCGACCTACGAGCAGTACTTC. Joined to the reference TRBV28 and TRBJ2-7 proteins, this CDR3 gives the full variable domain: DVKVTQSSRYLVKRTGEKVFLECVQDMDHENMFWYRQDPGLGLRLIYFSYDVKMKEKGDIPEGYSVSREKKERFSLILESASTNQTSMYLCASSGAAATYEQYFGPGTRLTVT.